This TCR beta chain originates from a study of shared clonotypes between healthy human individuals. Study overall: A few men and a couple of women, aged 18 to 49, were donors.

Study outcomes and limitations: The study generally estimated greater richness for naive than memory subsets.

The sorted-subset replicate PCRs were given around 0.2 ug DNA, which is tens of thousands of T cell genomes. The data were produced by immunoSEQ multiplex PCR, yet TCRdb's version contains in-frame clones alone and is incomplete. Of roughly 1 million clones listed, about three quarters are singletons. A CD45RA-negative memory subset and a CD45RA+ naive subset were separated from the CD4+ cells. Regarding this clone: No antigen is known for it.

This CDR3 is 11 amino acids long. The V gene lost 6 bases and the J gene lost 8 bases, with 11 bases spanning the gap. Germline lookup yields CDR1 DFQATT and CDR2 SNEGSKA (reference sequence). The sample was memory CD4+ T cells sorted from blood. The subset denotes: CD45RA-negative fraction. The chain joins TRBV20-1 to TRBJ2-1; D is perhaps TRBD2 (5 bases). The sequence derives from a man aged 18 to 30 in good health. The CDR3 DNA follows: TGCAGTGCCCTAGCAATGGATGAGCAGTTCTTC. This encodes CSALAMDEQFF.